Detailed here is one T cell receptor (beta chain). This entry is derived from a study of blood T cell repertoires in COVID-19. In the study overall: Researchers got acute and convalescent COVID-19 samples from the United States, Italy and Spain. T cells, B-cell-depleted T cells, or PBMCs provided the cDNA or gDNA that served as material.

The CDR3 is 11 amino acids. Germline loops: CDR1 DFQATT, CDR2 SNEGSKA (reference sequence). Trimming removed 3 bases at V and 7 bases at J, with 7 bases between. Original analysis: Estimation of nucleated cell counts was performed using reference gene primer amplification. Method: immunoSEQ multiplex PCR; TCRdb's copy keeps in-frame clones and lacks some. Clone size and V and J calls were adopted from that table, with D and trimming inferred from the DNA. The table lists some 140,000 clones, 79% of them singletons. Specimen: peripheral blood. The receptor's source is a man aged 55-75 years with acute or convalescent COVID-19. The rearrangement links TRBV20-1 to TRBJ2-1, with a possible D match to TRBD1 (5 bases). The CDR3 region is CSASRVNEQFF. CDR3 in DNA: TGCAGTGCTAGCAGGGTAAATGAGCAGTTCTTC.